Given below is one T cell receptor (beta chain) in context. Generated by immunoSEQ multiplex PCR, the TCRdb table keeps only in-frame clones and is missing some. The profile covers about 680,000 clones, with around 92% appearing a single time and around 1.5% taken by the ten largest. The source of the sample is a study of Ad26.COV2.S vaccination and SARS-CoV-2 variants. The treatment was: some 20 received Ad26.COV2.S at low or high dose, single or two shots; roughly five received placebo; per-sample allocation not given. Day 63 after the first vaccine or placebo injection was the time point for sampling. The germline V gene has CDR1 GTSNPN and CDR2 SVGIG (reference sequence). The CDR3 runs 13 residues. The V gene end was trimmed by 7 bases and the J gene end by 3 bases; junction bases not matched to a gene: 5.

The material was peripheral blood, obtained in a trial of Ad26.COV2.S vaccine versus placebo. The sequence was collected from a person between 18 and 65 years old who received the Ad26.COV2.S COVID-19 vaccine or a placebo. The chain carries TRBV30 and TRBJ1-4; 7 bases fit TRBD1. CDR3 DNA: TGTGCCTACCAGGGGGGGGCTAATGAAAAACTGTTTTTT. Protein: CAYQGGANEKLFF.